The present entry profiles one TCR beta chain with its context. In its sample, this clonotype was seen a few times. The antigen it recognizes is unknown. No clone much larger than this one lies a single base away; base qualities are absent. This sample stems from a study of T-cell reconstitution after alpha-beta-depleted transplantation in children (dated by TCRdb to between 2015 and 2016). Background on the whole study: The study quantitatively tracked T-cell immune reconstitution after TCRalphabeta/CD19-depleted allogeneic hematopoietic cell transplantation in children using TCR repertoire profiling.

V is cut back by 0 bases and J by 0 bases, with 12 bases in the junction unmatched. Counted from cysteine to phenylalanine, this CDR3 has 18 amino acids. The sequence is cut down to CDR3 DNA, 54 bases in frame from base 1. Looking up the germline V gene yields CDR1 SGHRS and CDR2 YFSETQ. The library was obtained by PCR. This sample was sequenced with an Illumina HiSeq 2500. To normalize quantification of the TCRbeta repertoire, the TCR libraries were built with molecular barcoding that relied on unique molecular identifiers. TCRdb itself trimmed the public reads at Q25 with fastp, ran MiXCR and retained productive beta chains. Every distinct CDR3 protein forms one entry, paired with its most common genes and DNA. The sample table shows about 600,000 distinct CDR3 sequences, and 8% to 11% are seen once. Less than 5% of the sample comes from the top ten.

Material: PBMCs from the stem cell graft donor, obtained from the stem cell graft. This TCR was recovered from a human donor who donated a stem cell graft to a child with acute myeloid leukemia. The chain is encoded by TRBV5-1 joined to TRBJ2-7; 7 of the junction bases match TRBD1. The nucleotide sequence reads TGCGCCAGCAGCTTGGAGGGAGTAGGGGGCCTTAGCTCCTACGAGCAGTACTTC. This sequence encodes CASSLEGVGGLSSYEQYF.